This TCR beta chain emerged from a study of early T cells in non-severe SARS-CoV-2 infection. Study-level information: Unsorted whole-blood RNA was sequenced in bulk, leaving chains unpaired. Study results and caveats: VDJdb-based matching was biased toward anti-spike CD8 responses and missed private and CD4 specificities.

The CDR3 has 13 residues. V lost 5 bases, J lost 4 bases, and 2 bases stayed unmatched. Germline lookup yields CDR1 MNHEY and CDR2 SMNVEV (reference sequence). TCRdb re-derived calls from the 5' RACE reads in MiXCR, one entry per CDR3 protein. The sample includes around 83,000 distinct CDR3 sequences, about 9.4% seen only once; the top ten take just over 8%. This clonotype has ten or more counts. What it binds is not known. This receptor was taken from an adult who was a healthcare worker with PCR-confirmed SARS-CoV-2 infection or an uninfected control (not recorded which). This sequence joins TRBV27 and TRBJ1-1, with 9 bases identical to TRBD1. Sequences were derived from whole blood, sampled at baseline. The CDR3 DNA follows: TGTGCCAGCAGTGCGGACAGGGGCACTGAAGCTTTCTTT. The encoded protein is CASSADRGTEAFF.